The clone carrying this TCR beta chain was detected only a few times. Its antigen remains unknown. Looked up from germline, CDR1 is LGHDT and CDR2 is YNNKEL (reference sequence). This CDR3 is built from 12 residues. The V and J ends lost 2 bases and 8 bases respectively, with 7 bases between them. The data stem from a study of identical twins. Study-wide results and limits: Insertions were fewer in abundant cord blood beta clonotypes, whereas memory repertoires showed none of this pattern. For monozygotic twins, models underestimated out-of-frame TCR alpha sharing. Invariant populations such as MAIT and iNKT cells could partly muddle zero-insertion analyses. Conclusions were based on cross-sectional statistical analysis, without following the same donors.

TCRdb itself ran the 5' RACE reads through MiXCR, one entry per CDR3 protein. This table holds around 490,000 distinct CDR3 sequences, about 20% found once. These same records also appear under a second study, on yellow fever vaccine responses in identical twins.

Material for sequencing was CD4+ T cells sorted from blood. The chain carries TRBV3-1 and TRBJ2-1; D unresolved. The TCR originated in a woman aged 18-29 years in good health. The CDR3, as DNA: TGTGCCAGCAGCCAATACCTGGATGAGCAGTTCTTC. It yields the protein CASSQYLDEQFF.